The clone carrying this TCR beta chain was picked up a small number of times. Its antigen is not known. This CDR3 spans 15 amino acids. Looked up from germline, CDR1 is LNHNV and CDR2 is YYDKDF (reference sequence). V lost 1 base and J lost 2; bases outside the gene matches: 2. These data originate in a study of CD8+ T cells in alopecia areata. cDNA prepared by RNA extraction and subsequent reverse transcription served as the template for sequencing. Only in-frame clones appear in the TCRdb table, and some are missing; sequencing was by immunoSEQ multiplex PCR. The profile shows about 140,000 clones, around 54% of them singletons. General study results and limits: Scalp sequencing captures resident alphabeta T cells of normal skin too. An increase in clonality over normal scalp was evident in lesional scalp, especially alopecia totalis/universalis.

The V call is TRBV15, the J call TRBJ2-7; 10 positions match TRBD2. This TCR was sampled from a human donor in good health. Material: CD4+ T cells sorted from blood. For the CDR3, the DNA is TGTGCCACCAGCAGAGTACTAGCGGGGACCTACGAGCAGTACTTC. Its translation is CATSRVLAGTYEQYF.